These 32 T cell receptor beta chains came from one sample sequenced in a study of blood T cell repertoires in COVID-19. TCRdb's copy holds only in-frame clones and misses some; the assay was immunoSEQ multiplex PCR. The table includes more than 300,000 clones, approximately 90% detected once. What was sequenced was PBMCs or T cells enriched from blood (not recorded which). The receptors stem from a woman between 25 and 40 years old who had been exposed to COVID-19.

The J gene is TRBJ1-2, the V gene TRBV30; the match to TRBD1 covers 8 bases. Trimming removed 5 bases from V and 5 bases from J; junction bases left unmatched: 4. This CDR3 has 12 amino acids. Per germline, CDR1 GTSNPN and CDR2 SVGIG (reference sequence). CDR3 protein: CAWGQGWYGYTF. CDR3 coding DNA: TGTGCCTGGGGACAGGGCTGGTATGGCTACACCTTC.

The rearrangement links TRBV11-3 to TRBJ2-1; TRBD1 agrees at 9 bases. The ends lost 6 bases at V and 4 bases at J; junction bases unmatched: 7. The CDR3 loop spans 15 amino acids. The germline V gene has CDR1 SGHNT and CDR2 YENEEA. The CDR3 reads CASSSWTGEYNEQFF. The CDR3 DNA is TGTGCCAGCAGTTCCTGGACAGGGGAGTACAATGAGCAGTTCTTC.

The chain joins TRBV7-2 to TRBJ2-3; 9 positions match TRBD2. The CDR3 is 14 residues long. From germline, CDR1 is SGHTA and CDR2 FQGNSA. J lost 8 bases, V lost 5 bases, and 8 bases had no gene match. The CDR3 loop reads CASSHGLALSTQYF. The CDR3, as DNA: TGTGCCAGCAGCCATGGACTAGCGTTAAGTACGCAGTATTTT. Complete variable domain (other parts from reference TRBV7-2 and TRBJ2-3): GAGVSQSPSNKVTEKGKDVELRCDPISGHTALYWYRQSLGQGLEFLIYFQGNSAPDKSGLPSDRFSAERTGGSVSTLTIQRTQQEDSAVYLCASSHGLALSTQYFGPGTRLTVL.

V is TRBV6-5 and J is TRBJ1-2, with a tentative D call TRBD1 (5 bases). The CDR3 is made up of 12 amino acids. With 6 bases removed from V and 4 bases from J, the gap between germline ends came to 9 bases. In germline, CDR1 is MNHEY, CDR2 SVGAGI. The CDR3 region has the DNA TGTGCCAGCAGGGGGCTAAGCTATGGCTACACCTTC. This codes for CASRGLSYGYTF.

The chain uses TRBV6-6 and TRBJ1-6; 8 bases line up with TRBD1. Germline loops: CDR1 MNHNY, CDR2 SVGAGI (reference sequence). The CDR3 loop spans 15 amino acids. V shed 5 bases, J shed 6 bases, and the junction held 6 bases outside the gene matches. This CDR3 reads CASSPDRGSNSPLHF. CDR3 bases: TGTGCCAGCAGTCCTGACAGGGGCTCTAATTCACCCCTCCACTTT.

V is TRBV6-2 or TRBV6-3 and J is TRBJ1-6; 9 bases are shared with TRBD1. The CDR3 is 14 residues long. After removal of 6 bases from V and 4 bases from J, the junction contained 1 base not matched to a gene. In germline, CDR1 is MNHEY, CDR2 SVGEGT. The CDR3 is CASSDRGYNSPLHF. CDR3 DNA: TGTGCCAGCAGCGACAGGGGGTATAATTCACCCCTCCACTTT.

The rearrangement joins TRBV4-1 to TRBJ1-2; 9 bases match TRBD1. The germline gives CDR1 MGHRA, CDR2 YSYEKL. This CDR3 has 14 residues. Trimming took 4 bases from V and 8 from J; bases not matched to a gene: 8. As DNA, the CDR3 is TGCGCCAGCAGCCCTACACAGGGGGCGGAGGGCTACACCTTC. It yields the protein CASSPTQGAEGYTF.

Only a few counts were recorded for this clone. The CDR3 protein is CASRTGGFYGYTF. The CDR3 DNA reads TGTGCCAGCAGGACAGGGGGCTTCTATGGCTACACCTTC. The V and J genes are TRBV5-4 and TRBJ1-2; TRBD1 matches 10 bases. Germline trimming cut 5 bases from V and 4 bases from J; bases unmatched to any gene: 2. CDR1 and CDR2 (germline): SGHNT, YYREEE (reference sequence). The CDR3 extends over 13 amino acids.

J is TRBJ2-7 and V is TRBV6-4; 8 positions match TRBD1. CDR1 is MRHNA, CDR2 SNTAGT, per germline. Trimming cost V 4 bases and J 3 bases; bases outside gene matches: 8. This CDR3 contains 15 residues. CDR3 loop: CASSVSGQGVYEQYF. The CDR3 nucleotides are TGTGCCAGCAGTGTGTCCGGACAGGGTGTCTACGAGCAGTACTTC.

This chain connects TRBV11-2 to TRBJ1-6, with 8 bases fitting TRBD1. The CDR3 spans 15 residues. The germline gives CDR1 SGHAT, CDR2 FQNNGV. The J segment lost 10 bases and the V segment lost 5 bases, leaving 10 bases of the junction unmatched. CDR3 bases: TGTGCCAGCAGCACCAGGACAGGGCTAGAATCACCCCTCCACTTT. Translation gives CASSTRTGLESPLHF.

The chain employs TRBV30 and TRBJ1-6; maybe TRBD1 (5 bases). CDR3 size: 15 residues. Between the trimmed V and J ends, which lost 5 bases and 7 bases, there was a span of 18 bases. CDR1 is GTSNPN and CDR2 is SVGIG in the germline V gene (reference sequence). The CDR3 DNA sequence: TGTGCCTGGCAGCCGGGACTCGCGGGGAATTCACCCCTCCACTTT. Translated: CAWQPGLAGNSPLHF.

V usage is TRBV19 and J usage is TRBJ1-1; tentatively, D is TRBD1 (5 bases). Germline CDR1 is LNHDA and CDR2 is SQIVND (reference sequence). Trimming removed 5 bases from V and 3 bases from J, with 13 bases in between. The CDR3 extends over 14 amino acids. The CDR3 region has the DNA TGTGCCAGTAGTGGGGCAGGGAGGTACACTGAAGCTTTCTTT. Amino acid sequence: CASSGAGRYTEAFF.

The rearrangement uses TRBV12-5 and TRBJ2-1; D possibly corresponds to TRBD2 (5 bases). From germline, CDR1 is LGHNT and CDR2 FRNRAP. Trimming removed 1 base at V and 12 bases at J, with 10 bases between. The CDR3 length is 12 residues. CDR3 protein: CASGLDGNGQFF. In DNA form, the CDR3 reads TGTGCTAGTGGTTTGGACGGGAACGGGCAGTTCTTC.

The table lists this clone with a few counts. V gene TRBV7-9 combines with J gene TRBJ2-7; 10 bases are shared with TRBD1. The CDR3 is 15 residues long. Looked up from germline, CDR1 is SEHNR and CDR2 is FQNEAQ (reference sequence). V gave up 5 bases and J gave up 4 bases; unmatched junction bases: 8. The DNA for the CDR3 is TGTGCCAGCAGCAAGGGACAGGGGAATCTGTACGAGCAGTACTTC. Residues: CASSKGQGNLYEQYF.

The rearrangement uses TRBV2 and TRBJ1-2; 8 bases agree with TRBD1. Germline V gene data show CDR1 as SNHLY and CDR2 as FYNNEI. The CDR3 is made up of 15 amino acids. J was trimmed by 4 bases and V by 4 bases; bases with no gene match: 8. Here the CDR3 DNA reads TGTGCCAGCAGTGGATCAGGGGGCGCGGGCTATGGCTACACCTTC. This gives the protein CASSGSGGAGYGYTF.

The V call is TRBV7-2, the J call TRBJ1-1; D uncertain. The CDR3 has 15 residues. Germline V gives CDR1 SGHTA, CDR2 FQGNSA. With 1 base removed from V and 0 bases from J, the gap between germline ends came to 9 bases. The CDR3: CASSLGSGMNTEAFF. As DNA, the CDR3 is TGTGCCAGCAGCTTAGGCTCGGGGATGAACACTGAAGCTTTCTTT.

The J gene is TRBJ2-5, the V gene TRBV12-3 or TRBV12-4, with TRBD1 matching over 8 bases. The ends lost 6 bases at V and 3 bases at J; junction bases unmatched: 3. CDR3 length: 13 residues. The CDR3, as DNA: TGTGCCAGCAGCCCGGACAGGGAAGAGACCCAGTACTTC. Protein: CASSPDREETQYF.

The CDR3 DNA reads as TGTGCCAGCAGTGACTCTATGAGGGATGAGCAGTTCTTC. Protein product: CASSDSMRDEQFF. This chain joins TRBV6-4 and TRBJ2-1; D is possibly TRBD2 (5 bases). Germline V gives CDR1 MRHNA, CDR2 SNTAGT. The CDR3 extends over 13 amino acids. V lost 0 bases, J lost 8 bases, and 8 bases lay in between.

V usage is TRBV2 and J usage is TRBJ1-4, with D possibly matching TRBD1 (5 bases). The CDR3 consists of 14 residues. Trimming pared 8 bases from V and 0 bases from J, leaving 10 bases between. Germline CDR1 SNHLY, CDR2 FYNNEI. The CDR3 DNA reads TGTGCCAGCGAGGACAAGTCAACTAATGAAAAACTGTTTTTT. As protein: CASEDKSTNEKLFF.

V gene TRBV7-9 combines with J gene TRBJ1-5, with D possibly matching TRBD1 (6 bases). Germline V CDR1 and CDR2: SEHNR, FQNEAQ (reference sequence). This CDR3 is built from 14 residues. The ends were cut back, 5 bases at V and 3 bases at J, with 11 bases in the middle. The chain's CDR3 is CASSSRDNNQPQHF. CDR3 bases: TGTGCCAGCAGCAGCCGGGACAACAATCAGCCCCAGCATTTT.

The rearrangement links TRBV7-6 to TRBJ1-2; TRBD1 aligns across 9 bases. V gave up 5 bases and J gave up 8 bases; unmatched junction bases: 6. CDR1 is SGHVS, CDR2 FNYEAQ, per germline. The CDR3 is made up of 13 amino acids. The CDR3 reads CASSQGTGLGYTF. CDR3 DNA: TGTGCCAGCAGCCAAGGGACAGGGCTAGGCTACACCTTC.

This clone was found a few times. The chain is built from TRBV5-1 and TRBJ1-6; D not resolved. Germline V gives CDR1 SGHRS, CDR2 YFSETQ. This CDR3 region has 12 residues. Deletions cut 4 bases from V and 9 bases from J, with 8 bases between. The CDR3: CASSPGLSPLHF. Here the CDR3 DNA reads TGCGCCAGCAGCCCCGGACTTTCACCCCTCCACTTT.

Here the CDR3 reads CASGLRAFGNEQFF. The CDR3 DNA is TGTGCCAGCGGGCTGAGGGCTTTCGGCAATGAGCAGTTCTTC. The genes are TRBV2 and TRBJ2-1, with TRBD2 as a possible D gene (5 bases). With 8 bases removed from V and 6 bases from J, the gap between germline ends came to 17 bases. The CDR3 runs 14 residues. Germline V gene data show CDR1 as SNHLY and CDR2 as FYNNEI.

The V and J genes are TRBV2 and TRBJ2-6; no firm D call. The CDR3 totals 13 residues. The germline CDR1 and CDR2 sequences are SNHLY and FYNNEI. V was shortened by 8 bases and J by 4 bases, with 9 bases between the two germline ends. This chain's CDR3 is CASRVEGANVLTF. The CDR3 nucleotides read TGTGCCAGCCGGGTGGAAGGGGCCAACGTCCTGACTTTC.

The V gene is TRBV4-3, the J gene TRBJ2-1; 9 bases align to TRBD1. This CDR3 is 13 amino acids long. Germline CDR1 reads LGHNA; CDR2 reads YSLEER. V lost 6 bases, J lost 9 bases, and 6 bases stayed unmatched. For the CDR3, the DNA is TGCGCCAGCAGTCCCACAGGGGGCGGTGAGCAGTTCTTC. Its protein product is CASSPTGGGEQFF.

This chain's CDR3 is CASSQVPLSYEQYF. CDR3 DNA: TGTGCCAGCAGCCAAGTTCCCCTCTCCTACGAGCAGTACTTC. V and J are TRBV3-1 (or the pseudogene TRBV3-2) and TRBJ2-7; D uncertain. Germline V gene sequence: CDR1 LGHDT, CDR2 YNNKEL (reference sequence). This CDR3 is 14 amino acids long. V was cut by 1 base and J by 0 bases, with 7 bases left in between.

The CDR3 DNA reads TGTGCTAGTGGTTTGAGACTAGCAGCAGATACGCAGTATTTT. The encoded protein is CASGLRLAADTQYF. The chain has TRBV12-5 and TRBJ2-3; 7 positions agree with TRBD2. The CDR3 spans 14 residues. Germline V gene data show CDR1 as LGHNT and CDR2 as FRNRAP. The J segment lost 4 bases and the V segment lost 2 bases, leaving 3 bases of the junction unmatched.

The V gene is TRBV28, the J gene TRBJ1-2; TRBD1 aligns across 9 bases. CDR1 and CDR2 (germline): MDHEN, SYDVKM. The CDR3 totals 13 residues. V shed 4 bases, J shed 6 bases, and the junction held 3 bases outside the gene matches. The CDR3 DNA reads as TGTGCCAGCAGTTCGGGACAGGGTGATGGCTACACCTTC. It yields the protein CASSSGQGDGYTF.

V is TRBV2 and J is TRBJ2-1; 8 bases agree with TRBD1. Germline loops: CDR1 SNHLY, CDR2 FYNNEI. The J segment lost 7 bases and the V segment lost 4 bases, leaving 12 bases of the junction unmatched. The CDR3 runs 16 residues. The CDR3 sequence is CASSVETGVFGNEQFF. Written as DNA, the CDR3 is TGTGCCAGCAGTGTCGAGACAGGGGTTTTTGGGAATGAGCAGTTCTTC.

The chain combines TRBV7-3 with TRBJ2-1; tentative D call: TRBD1 (5 bases). The CDR3 length is 14 residues. Germline loops: CDR1 SGHTA, CDR2 FQGTGA. The V gene lost 3 bases and the J gene lost 9 bases, with 15 bases spanning the gap. The DNA of the CDR3 is TGTGCCAGCAGCTTGGGGCTCTCCGGCGCTGAGCAGTTCTTC. It is translated as CASSLGLSGAEQFF.

This chain uses TRBV6-2 or TRBV6-3 with TRBJ1-1; D call uncertain. V was shortened by 1 base and J by 10 bases, with 13 bases between the two germline ends. CDR3 size: 13 residues. CDR1 and CDR2 from the germline V gene are MNHEY and SVGEGT. This CDR3 reads CASSYFELRGAFF. CDR3 nucleotides: TGTGCCAGCAGTTACTTCGAGCTAAGAGGAGCTTTCTTT.

The V and J genes are TRBV4-1 and TRBJ1-3; TRBD1 aligns across 7 bases. The CDR3 is 18 amino acids. From germline, CDR1 is MGHRA and CDR2 YSYEKL. Losses at the gene ends were 2 bases for V and 0 bases for J; bases not matched to a gene: 10. CDR3 in DNA: TGCGCCAGCAGCCAAATACAGGGGCGCGAGACCTCTGGAAACACCATATATTTT. It yields the protein CASSQIQGRETSGNTIYF.